This T cell receptor beta chain was captured in a study of cytomegalovirus exposure and HLA in healthy donors. This PCR relied on a set of 60 Vbeta primers and 13 Jbeta primers. TCRdb's table, derived via immunoSEQ multiplex PCR, lists solely in-frame clones and lacks some. The data contain roughly 200,000 clones, 70% of them singletons. Trimming took 1 base from V and 1 from J, leaving 14 bases between them. This CDR3 spans 16 amino acids. Germline V CDR1 and CDR2: SGHNT, YENEEA. The sample comprised PBMCs. This chain uses TRBV11-3 with TRBJ2-7, with a weak D call TRBD1 (6 bases). The sequence was collected from a man aged 35-49 years in good health and CMV-seropositive. The CDR3 bases are TGTGCCAGCAGCTTAGGCAGGGGCTCCCCTTCCTACGAGCAGTACTTC. This sequence encodes CASSLGRGSPSYEQYF.